One sample yielded the 12 T cell receptor beta chains listed below, sequenced in a study of blood T cell repertoires in COVID-19. Data came from immunoSEQ multiplex PCR; TCRdb stores just in-frame clones and leaves some out. The sample has a few hundred thousand clones, roughly 80% seen once; the top ten hold 10%. The specimen was peripheral blood. The source is a woman aged 80 or older with acute or convalescent COVID-19.

J is TRBJ2-6 and V is TRBV5-6; 7 bases are shared with TRBD1. CDR1 is SGHDT, CDR2 YYEEEE, per germline. Trimming at V came to 4 bases and at J to 5 bases, leaving 9 bases not matched to a gene. This CDR3 contains 16 residues. The CDR3 is CASSRRGTAWANVLTF. The CDR3 DNA reads TGTGCCAGCAGCCGAAGAGGGACAGCTTGGGCCAACGTCCTGACTTTC.

This clone has only one observation. The J gene is TRBJ1-2, the V gene TRBV6-2 or TRBV6-3; D is unresolved. The germline V and J ends were trimmed by 0 bases and 4 bases, with 9 bases remaining between them. Germline CDR1 MNHEY, CDR2 SVGEGT. There are 14 residues in the CDR3. CDR3 region: CASSYSTGIYGYTF. CDR3 DNA: TGTGCCAGCAGTTACTCTACCGGGATCTATGGCTACACCTTC.

V and J are TRBV7-2 and TRBJ1-5; 10 positions agree with TRBD1. This CDR3 contains 18 residues. J lost 11 bases, V lost 2 bases, and 18 bases had no gene match. The germline V gene has CDR1 SGHTA and CDR2 FQGNSA. The CDR3 nucleotides are TGTGCCAGCAGCTTATTTTCTTTGACAGGGGGCTTCCATGGAGCCCAGCATTTT. Protein sequence: CASSLFSLTGGFHGAQHF.

This clone turned up a few times. J is TRBJ1-3 and V is TRBV7-9, with TRBD1 matching over 8 bases. This CDR3 comprises 15 residues. CDR1 SEHNR and CDR2 FQNEAQ come from the germline V gene (reference sequence). The J segment lost 2 bases and the V segment lost 4 bases, leaving 4 bases of the junction unmatched. This CDR3 is CASSWGQVTGNTIYF. CDR3 in DNA: TGTGCCAGCAGCTGGGGACAGGTGACTGGAAACACCATATATTTT.

This clone was observed once. A much more abundant neighbour one base away suggests this may be a read error. V and J are TRBV7-8 and TRBJ1-1, with D possibly matching TRBD1 (5 bases). This CDR3 spans 13 amino acids. Germline V gives CDR1 SGHVS, CDR2 FQNEAQ. Deletions cut 3 bases from V and 1 base from J, with 6 bases between. CDR3 region: CASSLTENTEAFF. CDR3 coding DNA: TGTGCCAGCAGCTTGACAGAGAACACTGAAGCTTTCTTT.

This rearrangement joins TRBV28 to TRBJ1-2; 8 bases align to TRBD1. Germline lookup yields CDR1 MDHEN and CDR2 SYDVKM. V gave up 5 bases and J gave up 13 bases; unmatched junction bases: 6. The CDR3 loop spans 11 amino acids. CDR3 DNA: TGTGCCAGCAGTGACGACAGGGGCCGCACCTTC. Amino acid sequence: CASSDDRGRTF.

In this sample, this clone turned up once. Other DNA sequences within the sample encode an identical CDR3. DNA of the CDR3: TGCGCCAGCAGCCAAGACAGGGATCAGCCCCAGCATTTT. Protein sequence: CASSQDRDQPQHF. This chain uses TRBV4-1 with TRBJ1-5; tentative D call: TRBD1 (5 bases). Germline V gene lookup returns CDR1 MGHRA and CDR2 YSYEKL. Trimming left V 0 bases short and J 5 bases short, with 5 bases between. The CDR3 spans 13 residues.

This clone was seen only a few times. This chain uses TRBV5-1 with TRBJ2-2; no clear D. Germline-derived CDR1 and CDR2 are SGHRS and YFSETQ. Trimming shortened V by 1 base and J by 3 bases, and 10 bases separated the two germline ends. The CDR3 consists of 15 residues. In DNA, the CDR3 is TGCGCCAGCAGCTTGACTGTAGGAGACACCGGGGAGCTGTTTTTT. Translating it yields CASSLTVGDTGELFF.

The chain has TRBV3-1 (or the pseudogene TRBV3-2) and TRBJ2-7; D remains ambiguous. Germline V gene lookup returns CDR1 LGHDT and CDR2 YNNKEL (reference sequence). Trimming took off 1 base at V and 3 bases at J, with 10 bases between the two ends. This CDR3 comprises 14 residues. This CDR3 is CASSQGLDDYEQYF. The CDR3 coding sequence is TGTGCCAGCAGCCAAGGACTGGATGACTACGAGCAGTACTTC.

The chain has TRBV9 and TRBJ2-7, with D tentatively TRBD1 (6 bases). This CDR3 comprises 16 residues. Germline lookup yields CDR1 SGDLS and CDR2 YYNGEE. V lost 3 bases and J lost 2, with 18 bases in between. In DNA, the CDR3 is TGTGCCAGCAGCGCCGCCCCGGACAGCACAACCTACGAGCAGTACTTC. Translating gives CASSAAPDSTTYEQYF. Based on the CDR3 plus reference TRBV9 and TRBJ2-7, the full variable domain is DSGVTQTPKHLITATGQRVTLRCSPRSGDLSVYWYQQSLDQGLQFLIQYYNGEERAKGNILERFSAQQFPDLHSELNLSSLELGDSALYFCASSAAPDSTTYEQYFGPGTRLTVT.

This clone appeared once. CDR3 sequence: CASSLSGFSYEQYF. CDR3 coding DNA: TGCGCCAGCAGCTTATCAGGGTTCTCCTACGAGCAGTACTTC. V and J are TRBV5-1 and TRBJ2-7; weak D call: TRBD1 (5 bases). The CDR3 has 14 residues. The germline V gene encodes CDR1 SGHRS and CDR2 YFSETQ. Between the trimmed V and J ends, which lost 2 bases and 0 bases, there was a span of 9 bases. Full variable domain (rest looked up from reference TRBV5-1 and TRBJ2-7): KAGVTQTPRYLIKTRGQQVTLSCSPISGHRSVSWYQQTPGQGLQFLFEYFSETQRNKGNFPGRFSGRQFSNSRSEMNVSTLELGDSALYLCASSLSGFSYEQYFGPGTRLTVT.

J is TRBJ1-6 and V is TRBV9; D might be TRBD1 (5 bases). Germline assignment: CDR1 SGDLS and CDR2 YYNGEE. CDR3 size: 15 residues. The germline V and J ends were trimmed by 0 bases and 4 bases, with 8 bases remaining between them. CDR3 DNA: TGTGCCAGCAGCGTAGCTGCAGGGTATAATTCACCCCTCCACTTT. Translating gives CASSVAAGYNSPLHF.